This TCR beta chain was sequenced for a study of OX40 agonist ivuxolimab in advanced cancers. The table came from immunoSEQ multiplex PCR; TCRdb's copy has only in-frame clones and leaves some out. This sample has 60,000 to 80,000 clones, with 80% to 95% found just once. The receptor comes from an adult with an advanced solid tumor such as melanoma, head and neck, liver or kidney cancer. Material: CD4+ or CD8+ T cells sorted from blood, obtained in a trial of the OX40 agonist ivuxolimab.

CDR3 sequence (DNA): TGTGCCAGCAGCTTAGGTGGGACTAGCGCCCCTAGGGAGACCCAGTACTTC. This codes for CASSLGGTSAPRETQYF. The chain combines TRBV11-3 with TRBJ2-5; 10 nucleotides agree with TRBD2. The CDR3 loop spans 17 amino acids. Per the germline V gene, CDR1 is SGHNT and CDR2 is YENEEA. The junction had 10 bases not matched to a gene; V was cut back by 1 base and J by 5 bases. Supplemented by reference TRBV11-3 and TRBJ2-5, the full variable domain reads EAGVVQSPRYKIIEKKQPVAFWCNPISGHNTLYWYLQNLGQGPELLIRYENEEAVDDSQLPKDRFSAERLKGVDSTLKIQPAELGDSAVYLCASSLGGTSAPRETQYFGPGTRLLVL.